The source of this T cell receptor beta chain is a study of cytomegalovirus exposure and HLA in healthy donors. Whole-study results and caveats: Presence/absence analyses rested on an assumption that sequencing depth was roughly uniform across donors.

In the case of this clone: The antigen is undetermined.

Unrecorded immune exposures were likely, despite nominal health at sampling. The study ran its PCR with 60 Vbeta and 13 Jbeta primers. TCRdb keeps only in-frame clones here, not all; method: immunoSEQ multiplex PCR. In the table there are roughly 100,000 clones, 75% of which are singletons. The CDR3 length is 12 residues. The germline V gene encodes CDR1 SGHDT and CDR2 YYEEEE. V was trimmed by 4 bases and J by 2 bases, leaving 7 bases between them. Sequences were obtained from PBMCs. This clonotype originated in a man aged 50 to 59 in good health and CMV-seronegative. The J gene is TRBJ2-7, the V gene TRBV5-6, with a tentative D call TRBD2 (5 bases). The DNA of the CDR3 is TGTGCCAGCAGCCCCGGGACCTACGAGCAGTACTTC. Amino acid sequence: CASSPGTYEQYF.